One sample yielded the 12 T cell receptor beta chains listed below, sequenced in a study of spatial heterogeneity in lung cancer. Study-wide results and limits: Tumoral mutation counts were tracked by counts of expanded intratumoral alpha and beta TCRs.

The time point is: sample taken at primary tumor resection. No antigen is known for these receptors. A single record per CDR3 protein comes from TCRdb applying MiXCR to the 5' RACE reads. In the table there are approximately 3,000 distinct CDR3 sequences, around 13% of which are singletons. Specimen: lung tumor tissue, collected at surgery. These receptors were obtained from a male donor with early-stage non-small cell lung cancer.

Within the sample, this clonotype is medium-sized (0.01 to 0.1%). The rearrangement uses TRBV7-9 and TRBJ2-2; D gene unclear. Trimming took 6 bases from V and 0 from J, leaving 14 bases between them. Germline V CDR1 and CDR2: SEHNR, FQNEAQ (reference sequence). This CDR3 spans 16 amino acids. The CDR3: CASSYRSIANTGELFF. The CDR3 nucleotides read TGTGCCAGCAGTTATAGAAGCATAGCGAACACCGGGGAGCTGTTTTTT.

This clonotype counts as medium-sized (0.01 to 0.1%). The rearrangement uses TRBV4-2 and TRBJ2-5; D is unresolved. The CDR3 covers 17 residues. Germline CDR1 reads LGHNA; CDR2 reads YNFKEQ. V lost 1 base to trimming and J lost 0 bases, with 15 bases between them. For the CDR3, the DNA is TGTGCCAGCAGCCAAGGAGGTACTTACGTAAACCAAGAGACCCAGTACTTC. This gives the protein CASSQGGTYVNQETQYF.

This clonotype was observed a single time. V and J are TRBV28 and TRBJ2-7; possibly TRBD2 for D (5 bases). Trimming cost V 6 bases and J 4 bases, with 16 bases left between them. The CDR3 contains 14 residues. The germline gives CDR1 MDHEN, CDR2 SYDVKM. CDR3 sequence reads: CASRSSETKYEQYF. For the CDR3, the DNA is TGTGCCAGCAGGTCCTCCGAGACTAAGTACGAGCAGTACTTC.

This clonotype was observed a handful of times. This chain connects TRBV5-4 to TRBJ2-7, with D possibly TRBD2 on 6 matching bases. The CDR3 sequence is 14 residues long. The germline V gene has CDR1 SGHNT and CDR2 YYREEE (reference sequence). Deletions cut 5 bases from V and 4 bases from J, with 16 bases between. The DNA of the CDR3 is TGTGCCAGCAGTCGCCCGGGGGAGGTTTACGAGCAGTACTTC. Its protein product is CASSRPGEVYEQYF.

This clonotype counts as medium-sized. The genes are TRBV12-5 and TRBJ2-7; D remains unclear. The CDR3 is 12 residues long. Germline-derived CDR1 and CDR2 are LGHNT and FRNRAP. V dropped 5 bases and J dropped 7 bases, with 12 bases sitting between them. CDR3 nucleotide sequence: TGTGCTAGTGGTACCACGAGTCGGGAGCAGTACTTC. Residues: CASGTTSREQYF.

This clonotype was detected many times. V gene TRBV6-2 or TRBV6-3 combines with J gene TRBJ2-1, with unresolved D. V shed 3 bases and J shed 6 bases, with 6 bases lying between them. The CDR3 runs 12 residues. Germline-derived CDR1 and CDR2 are MNHEY and SVGEGT. As DNA, the CDR3 is TGTGCCAGCAGTTATAGAGCCAATGAGCAGTTCTTC. Residues: CASSYRANEQFF.

In this sample, this clonotype is medium-sized. The chain combines TRBV18 with TRBJ1-3; 7 nucleotides agree with TRBD1. CDR3 size: 14 residues. CDR1 and CDR2 (germline): KGHSH, LQKENI. After removal of 6 bases from V and 3 bases from J, the junction contained 5 bases not matched to a gene. As DNA, the CDR3 is TGTGCCAGCTCTCCGACAGGGAGTGGAAACACCATATATTTT. It codes for CASSPTGSGNTIYF.

This clonotype is deemed medium-sized. This chain connects TRBV5-1 to TRBJ1-4; possible D gene TRBD1, 5 bases. The CDR3 runs to 15 residues. Germline CDR1 is SGHRS and CDR2 is YFSETQ. The V end lost 2 bases, the J end lost 9 bases, and 17 bases lay between the germline ends. Here the CDR3 reads CASSLIGAGSKKLFF. In DNA, the CDR3 is TGCGCCAGCAGCTTAATAGGGGCAGGGTCGAAAAAACTGTTTTTT.

This clonotype is medium-sized within its sample. The chain recombines TRBV7-2 with TRBJ2-5; 10 bases map to TRBD1. Germline values: CDR1 SGHTA, CDR2 FQGNSA. The CDR3 totals 16 residues. Trimming cost V 5 bases and J 11 bases; bases outside gene matches: 17. The CDR3 sequence: CASSRDRGPQSGSQYF. DNA of the CDR3: TGTGCCAGCAGCCGGGACAGGGGACCTCAGTCCGGATCACAGTACTTC.

The chain employs TRBV28 and TRBJ2-7; possibly TRBD1 for D (6 bases). Germline V gene lookup returns CDR1 MDHEN and CDR2 SYDVKM. The ends were cut back, 1 base at V and 3 bases at J, with 10 bases in the middle. There are 14 residues in the CDR3. CDR3 sequence reads: CASSLSDSFYEQYF. CDR3 bases: TGTGCCAGCAGTTTATCGGACAGTTTCTACGAGCAGTACTTC.

This clonotype is judged medium-sized. The chain joins TRBV7-3 to TRBJ1-1, with D unclear. V was clipped by 1 base and J by 6 bases, with 12 bases between them. The CDR3 runs to 14 residues. Germline V gives CDR1 SGHTA, CDR2 FQGTGA. The CDR3 nucleotides are TGTGCCAGCAGCTTAATAGTAAGCGGGGCTGAAGCTTTCTTT. Amino acids: CASSLIVSGAEAFF.

Sample share makes this clonotype medium-sized. The chain uses TRBV5-1 and TRBJ2-2; perhaps TRBD1 as D (6 bases). The V end was cut by 0 bases, the J end by 0 bases, with 9 bases between. The CDR3 covers 16 residues. Germline loops: CDR1 SGHRS, CDR2 YFSETQ. The CDR3 bases are TGCGCCAGCAGCTTGGCCGCAGGGGCGAACACCGGGGAGCTGTTTTTT. Residues: CASSLAAGANTGELFF.